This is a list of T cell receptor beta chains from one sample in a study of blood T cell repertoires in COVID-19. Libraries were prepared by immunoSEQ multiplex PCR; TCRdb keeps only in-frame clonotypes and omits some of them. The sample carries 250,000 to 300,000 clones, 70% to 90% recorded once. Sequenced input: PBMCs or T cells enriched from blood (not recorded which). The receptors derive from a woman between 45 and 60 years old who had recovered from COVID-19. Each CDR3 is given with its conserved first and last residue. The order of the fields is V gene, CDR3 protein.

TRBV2 CASKGTSGNDEQFF
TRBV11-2 CASSLRSTTGLSGANVLTF
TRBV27 CASSSPVRGIYGYTF
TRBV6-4 CASSDPRTGGSYEQYF
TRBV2 CASRRLAGEVTPF
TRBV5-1 CASSLGLAGVGEQFF
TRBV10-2 CASSGDRPFKYF
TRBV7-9 CASSGRRDRDPNTEAFF
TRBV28 CASSLGGAEDEQFF
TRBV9 CASSVSGTPGTDTQYF
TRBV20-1 CSASPPGSSYEQYF
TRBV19 CASSPRGSSGQNEQFF
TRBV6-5 CASRLGTGPGSPLHF
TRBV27 CASSLTQASGYYEQYF
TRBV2 CASSGTSNTGELFF
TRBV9 CASSVGDSLNSPLHF
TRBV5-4 CASSLDSHSGNTIYF
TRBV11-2 CASSLVEGRDYEQYF
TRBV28 CASSLGRGGTGELFF
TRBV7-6 CASSELGSGNTIYF
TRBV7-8 CASSWTSGIGLEQFF
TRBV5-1 CASSPTPRDGYTF